The T cell receptor (beta chain) described here comes from a study of T-cell reconstitution after alpha-beta-depleted transplantation in children. This clonotype was seen more than once but under ten times. A library of TCRbeta sequences, prepared with unique molecular identifiers, was generated. TCRdb re-called the PCR reads with MiXCR, one entry per CDR3 protein. Seen here are about 640,000 distinct CDR3 sequences, over 15% observed once, and the top ten hold under 1.2%. The sequencing here drew on PBMCs from the stem cell graft donor, taken from the stem cell graft. The sequence was collected from a human donor who donated a stem cell graft to a child with acute myeloid leukemia.

CDR3 region: CASRNHGDTQYF. Written as DNA, the CDR3 is TGTGCCAGCAGAAACCATGGGGATACGCAGTATTTT. The chain uses TRBV12-3 or TRBV12-4 and TRBJ2-3; D is undetermined. V shed 6 bases and J shed 6 bases, with 10 bases lying between them. The length of the CDR3 is 12 residues.